The present TCR beta chain was sequenced within a study of T cells in localized non-small cell lung cancer. V lost 4 bases to trimming and J lost 4 bases; unmatched junction nucleotides: 6. Germline CDR1 and CDR2: SGHNT and YENEEA. The CDR3 has 16 amino acids. Details on this clone: The antigen remains undetermined.

General study results and limits: Uninvolved adjacent lung had more T cell clonality than any other tissue, topping tumor.

Some clones are missing from TCRdb's copy, which holds only in-frame ones; the method was immunoSEQ multiplex PCR. The profile shows 25,000 to 30,000 clones, 70% to 90% of them singletons. The sequence came from a woman aged 18 to 55 with stage I lung adenocarcinoma. The sequences come from peripheral blood, collected before any cancer treatment. The chain recombines TRBV11-3 with TRBJ2-1; 11 nucleotides line up with TRBD2. The CDR3 coding sequence is TGTGCCAGCAGCTCCCGGACTAGCGGGCCTTACAATGAGCAGTTCTTC. Amino acid sequence: CASSSRTSGPYNEQFF.